This T cell receptor (beta chain) was captured by sequencing in a study of early T cells in non-severe SARS-CoV-2 infection. Study details: Investigators sequenced bulk RNA drawn from unsorted whole blood, and chains remained unpaired.

Study-level points and caveats: Anti-spike CD8 specificities were favored by VDJdb matching, whose results missed private and CD4 specificities.

This clonotype was detected only a few times. Its specificity is not known. The V end was cut by 9 bases, the J end by 5 bases, with 19 bases between. This CDR3 is 14 amino acids long. Germline values: CDR1 ENHRY, CDR2 SYGVKD. Individual cDNA molecules each received unique molecular identifiers attached to them. From the 5' RACE reads, TCRdb called clonotypes with MiXCR, one entry per CDR3 protein. The table has around 77,000 distinct CDR3 sequences, approximately 12% seen once. This chain uses TRBV10-3 with TRBJ1-2; D possibly corresponds to TRBD1 (5 bases). The receptor's source is an adult who was a healthcare worker with PCR-confirmed SARS-CoV-2 infection or an uninfected control (not recorded which). The donor label of this sample is uncertain. Material: whole blood, obtained at baseline. The CDR3 DNA reads TGTGCCATATCCACTAAGGGGTCCCTTTATGGCTACACCTTC. As protein: CAISTKGSLYGYTF.